Below, one T cell receptor beta chain is given with its context. Its antigen is as yet unknown. This sample stems from a study of CD8+ T cells in alopecia areata. V lost 0 bases and J 3 bases, leaving 13 bases between the germline ends. This CDR3 region has 15 residues. Germline V gene data show CDR1 as SGHRS and CDR2 as YFSETQ. General study findings and limits: It was observed that many expanded lesional clones persisted in scalp and blood during tofacitinib.

The treatment denotes: oral pan-JAK inhibitor, 5-10 mg twice daily. In each case, RNA was isolated and then reverse transcribed into cDNA as the sequencing template. Produced via immunoSEQ multiplex PCR; TCRdb's table is partial and in-frame only. Among more than 200,000 clones listed, 43% were seen once. The chain recombines TRBV5-1 with TRBJ2-7; no clear D. This clonotype was sampled from a human donor with alopecia areata. Sequences were derived from CD4+ T cells sorted from blood, sampled between weeks 36 and 40, from a patient treated with tofacitinib. CDR3 bases: TGCGCCAGCAGCTTGGTAAGGGCATCTTACTACGAGCAGTACTTC. This codes for CASSLVRASYYEQYF.